The 11 T cell receptor beta chains presented below share a single source sample, sequenced in a study of vaccination effects on CD4 cells after COVID-19. Culturing for nine to ten days preceded CD4+ T cell isolation. Their target antigens are unknown. Method: immunoSEQ multiplex PCR; TCRdb's copy keeps in-frame clones and lacks some. The sample holds tens of thousands of clones; roughly three quarters are singletons and the top ten take approximately 12%. Specimen: CD4+ T cells from PBMCs cultured without peptide, collected before COVID-19 vaccination. These receptors came from a human donor who had a prior SARS-CoV-2 infection.

The chain employs TRBV3-1 (or the pseudogene TRBV3-2) and TRBJ2-3; D not resolved. The V and J ends lost 1 base and 6 bases respectively, with 8 bases between them. Germline V gene sequence: CDR1 LGHDT, CDR2 YNNKEL (reference sequence). The CDR3 runs 13 residues. CDR3 amino acids: CASSQGSSDTQYF. CDR3 nucleotides: TGTGCCAGCAGCCAAGGGTCCTCGGATACGCAGTATTTT.

This rearrangement joins TRBV19 to TRBJ1-1, with D unclear. Trimming left V 5 bases short and J 2 bases short, with 15 bases between. Germline lookup yields CDR1 LNHDA and CDR2 SQIVND (reference sequence). This CDR3 has 15 amino acids. The CDR3 nucleotides read TGTGCCAGTAGTGCCGCGCGGACGCCTAACACTGAAGCTTTCTTT. Amino acids: CASSAARTPNTEAFF.

This chain connects TRBV25-1 to TRBJ1-1, with a weak D call TRBD1 (6 bases). V dropped 6 bases and J dropped 5 bases, with 13 bases sitting between them. The CDR3 runs 13 residues. Germline CDR1 and CDR2: MGHDK and SYGVNS. The CDR3 nucleotides are TGTGCCAGCAGCCAAGGAGGGGGTACTGAAGCTTTCTTT. As protein: CASSQGGGTEAFF.

The chain joins TRBV2 to TRBJ1-5; weak D call: TRBD1 (5 bases). The germline V and J ends were trimmed by 2 bases and 4 bases, with 15 bases remaining between them. The CDR3 has 16 residues. The germline V gene has CDR1 SNHLY and CDR2 FYNNEI. Here the CDR3 reads CASSETSRETNQPQHF. The CDR3 nucleotides are TGTGCCAGCAGTGAAACGTCCAGGGAAACAAATCAGCCCCAGCATTTT.

J is TRBJ1-1 and V is TRBV30; 7 positions match TRBD1. The CDR3 extends over 13 amino acids. Germline V gene data show CDR1 as GTSNPN and CDR2 as SVGIG (reference sequence). V was clipped by 3 bases and J by 10 bases; unmatched bases: 11. This chain's CDR3 is CAWRGTATSGAFF. The CDR3 region has the DNA TGTGCCTGGAGAGGGACAGCTACCTCAGGAGCTTTCTTT.

J is TRBJ2-7 and V is TRBV15, with a weak D call TRBD1 (6 bases). V gave up 5 bases and J gave up 1 base, with 9 bases separating them. Germline values: CDR1 LNHNV, CDR2 YYDKDF (reference sequence). This CDR3 has 13 residues. This chain's CDR3 is CATSQDRSYEQYF. CDR3 nucleotides: TGTGCCACCAGCCAGGACAGATCCTACGAGCAGTACTTC.

The chain has TRBV5-6 and TRBJ2-3; D is unresolved. V lost 1 base, J lost 0 bases, and 6 bases lay in between. This CDR3 contains 14 residues. Germline V CDR1 and CDR2: SGHDT, YYEEEE. The CDR3: CASSLLASTDTQYF. DNA for the CDR3: TGTGCCAGCAGCTTGTTGGCTAGCACAGATACGCAGTATTTT.

The J gene is TRBJ2-1, the V gene TRBV5-4, with D possibly being TRBD2 (5 bases). Germline V gene data show CDR1 as SGHNT and CDR2 as YYREEE (reference sequence). The CDR3 sequence is 13 residues long. V lost 8 bases and J 4 bases, leaving 13 bases between the germline ends. In DNA form, the CDR3 reads TGTGCCAGTTCCGTCGGCGGGTACAATGAGCAGTTCTTC. Protein: CASSVGGYNEQFF.

This clone has more than one count but fewer than ten. The rearrangement links TRBV6-1 to TRBJ1-5, with a weak D call TRBD1 (5 bases). Trimming stripped 1 base from V and 4 bases from J, with 11 bases between. Germline V gene lookup returns CDR1 MNHNS and CDR2 SASEGT. There are 15 residues in the CDR3. The CDR3, as DNA: TGTGCCAGCAGTGAAGTGGCAGGGTCAAATCAGCCCCAGCATTTT. Amino acid sequence: CASSEVAGSNQPQHF.

This chain links TRBV6-6 with TRBJ2-3; no firm D call. Germline V gene lookup returns CDR1 MNHNY and CDR2 SVGAGI (reference sequence). With 8 bases removed from V and 6 bases from J, the gap between germline ends came to 18 bases. This CDR3 contains 14 residues. The CDR3 loop reads CASADSAGWDTQYF. Here the CDR3 DNA reads TGTGCCAGCGCAGATTCGGCAGGCTGGGATACGCAGTATTTT.

This sequence joins TRBV2 and TRBJ1-5; D not certain. Germline assignment: CDR1 SNHLY and CDR2 FYNNEI. V was clipped by 1 base and J by 6 bases, with 7 bases between them. This CDR3 comprises 13 residues. CDR3 sequence: CASSEDVGQPQHF. The CDR3 DNA reads as TGTGCCAGCAGTGAAGACGTCGGTCAGCCCCAGCATTTT.